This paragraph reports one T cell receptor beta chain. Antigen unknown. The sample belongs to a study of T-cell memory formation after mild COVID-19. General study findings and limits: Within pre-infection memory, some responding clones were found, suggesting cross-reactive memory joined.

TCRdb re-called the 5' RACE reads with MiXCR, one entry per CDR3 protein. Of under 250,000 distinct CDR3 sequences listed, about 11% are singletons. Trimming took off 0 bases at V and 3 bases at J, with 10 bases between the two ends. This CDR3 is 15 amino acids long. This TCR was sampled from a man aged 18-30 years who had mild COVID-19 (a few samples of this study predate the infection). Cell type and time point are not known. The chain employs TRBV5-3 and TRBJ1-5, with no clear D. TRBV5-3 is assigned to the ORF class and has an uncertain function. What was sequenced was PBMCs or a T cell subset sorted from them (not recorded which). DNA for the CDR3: TGTGCCAGAAGCTTGGTTCTGCAGATCAATCAGCCCCAGCATTTT. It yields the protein CARSLVLQINQPQHF.